This TCR beta chain was profiled in a study of T cells after yellow fever vaccination. Regarding the study as a whole: On re-exposure, the response was weaker but peaked faster, at day 5 versus 15. Clones from primary vaccination mostly reappeared after the booster (around 96% CD4, around 90% CD8).

In its sample, this clonotype was seen a few times. Its specificity is not known. Germline assignment: CDR1 DFQATT and CDR2 SNEGSKA (reference sequence). CDR3 length: 10 residues. Researchers made TCR cDNA using 5'RACE template switching, and this step added a universal primer site and UMIs. TCRdb processed the 5' RACE reads anew with MiXCR; each CDR3 protein has one entry. The sample records under 600,000 distinct CDR3 sequences, roughly 14% being singletons. The chain joins TRBV20-1 to TRBJ1-1; D is undetermined. The receptor was derived from a man aged 25 to 45 who received the YFV17D yellow fever vaccine. This material consisted of PBMCs, taken on the day of the yellow fever booster vaccination. The CDR3 loop is CGVQGTEAFF. The DNA for the CDR3 is TGCGGGGTCCAAGGGACTGAAGCTTTCTTT.